This TCR beta chain was sequenced for a study of cytomegalovirus exposure and HLA in healthy donors. Study context: The approximately 120 validation repertoires used the same platform as the roughly 670 first-cohort repertoires, a later analysis reported.

Profiling relied on immunoSEQ multiplex PCR, and the TCRdb table lists in-frame clones only, not all of them. The top ten hold roughly 10% of the sample, which has 150,000 to 200,000 clones, approximately 81% seen once. Germline assignment: CDR1 KGHSH and CDR2 LQKENI. The CDR3 is made up of 13 amino acids. With 2 bases removed from V and 6 bases from J, the gap between germline ends came to 11 bases. The sample comprised PBMCs. J is TRBJ2-7 and V is TRBV18, with D possibly matching TRBD1 (5 bases). This TCR came from a young man in good health and CMV-seropositive. CDR3 loop: CASSPGRAREQYF. The CDR3 DNA reads TGTGCCAGCTCACCAGGCAGGGCGCGCGAGCAGTACTTC.